This T cell receptor (beta chain) was captured by sequencing in a study of T-cell reconstitution after alpha-beta-depleted transplantation in children. Overall study findings and caveats: Reportedly, only several hundred clones from non-depleted graft cells drove alpha-beta T-cell counts at about two months. In some patients, recipient T cells and intrathymic progenitors surviving conditioning explained high day-60 diversity. Hyperexpanded clones declined; after one year, newly produced T cells mostly supplied diversity.

Trimming removed 9 bases from V and 3 bases from J, with 17 bases in between. The CDR3 is made up of 15 amino acids. Germline-derived CDR1 and CDR2 are LNHDA and SQIVND (reference sequence). Using unique molecular identifiers, the investigators prepared the TCRbeta library. TCRdb passed the PCR reads through MiXCR, listing each CDR3 protein once. The profile shows about 460,000 distinct CDR3 sequences, about an eighth of them singletons. This clonotype has just a few counts. What it binds is not known. Material: PBMCs, mostly from graft donor cells, obtained 180 days after TCRalphabeta/CD19-depleted stem cell transplant. This sequence originates from a female patient aged 2-10 years who had a stem cell transplant for aplastic anemia, so the T cells may come from the graft donor. The chain joins TRBV19 to TRBJ1-4, with a tentative D call TRBD1 (6 bases). The chain's CDR3 is CASSPPGAPNEKLFF. CDR3 nucleotide sequence: TGTGCCAGCAGCCCCCCGGGGGCGCCTAATGAAAAACTGTTTTTT.